This T cell receptor beta chain appears in the sequencing data of a study of T cell responses to AZD1222 COVID-19 vaccine. Background on the study: Second-dose timings of about 4 or about 12 weeks were pooled. Study results and limitations: Spike-specific TCR repertoires showed rising breadth and depth after two AZD1222 doses. Sampled repertoires all dated from after the peak T cell response. Vaccine-associated CD4 TCRs spanned spike, dominant at 160-218 and 743-854.

Method: immunoSEQ multiplex PCR; TCRdb's copy keeps in-frame clones and lacks some. This sample has more than 80,000 clones, with roughly 90% found just once. A word on this clone: Its matching antigen is unknown.

V was shortened by 4 bases and J by 0 bases, with 19 bases between the two germline ends. CDR1 is MDHEN, CDR2 SYDVKM, per germline. The CDR3 loop spans 17 amino acids. This TCR derives from an adult in good health. The chain recombines TRBV28 with TRBJ2-7; unclear D gene. The sample in question was peripheral blood, obtained on day 0 of AZD1222 vaccination. CDR3 protein: CASSSSGSPSHSYEQYF. In DNA, the CDR3 is TGTGCCAGCAGTTCCTCCGGGTCACCTTCTCACTCCTACGAGCAGTACTTC.